One T cell receptor beta chain is described in this entry. The target of this receptor is not known. Base quality data are lacking; no much larger clone is found one base away. Library generation was performed with the immunoSEQ multiplex PCR assay. What TCRdb holds here is the immuneACCESS table cut down to in-frame rearrangements. Part of the clones is not present; checked against another copy, under half of the missing clones reflect an unresolved V gene, and the others are unexplained. In this sample the table shows around 30,000 clones, 70% to 85% of which occur a single time. The ten largest clonotypes hold 2% to 2.5% of the sample. The data stem from a study of T cells in narcolepsy listed by TCRdb under 2018. For the study in its entirety: Patients with narcolepsy type 1 or type 2 (NT1, NT2) and healthy control donors were enrolled in the study. Autoreactive T cells targeting hypocretin neuron self-antigens (hypocretin, TRIB2) were sought in narcolepsy patients, and TCR Vbeta sequencing was used to track clonotypes in blood and CSF. Points the paper makes about the study in general: Patients and controls had similar numbers of sequenced blood memory CD4+ clonotypes, with averages of around 40,000 in patients and some 33,000 in controls. Plots that compared CSF and blood CD4+ T cell clonotypes from the same patient highlighted HCRT-specific and TRIB2-specific autoreactive clonotypes. No sequences matching autoreactive T cell clones were present in some of the blood memory CD4+ repertoires from patients and controls. According to the report, autoreactive clonotypes were detected serially in the blood of the same patients and of different patients, but not in healthy controls.

From its cysteine to its phenylalanine, the CDR3 spans 12 amino acids. The retained sequence is limited to the CDR3, 36 bases, with the frame set at the first base. CDR1 and CDR2, looked up from the germline V gene, are SGHDN and FVKESK. Cut back by 3 bases and 5 bases, the V and J ends lie 8 bases apart. For TCR Vbeta sequencing, memory CD4+ T cells were sorted ex vivo from the peripheral blood of both healthy controls and narcolepsy patients. Input material: memory (CD45RA-) CD4+ T cells from blood. The sample's cell subset or site label, decoded: memory T cells sorted ex vivo from peripheral blood. This receptor was obtained from a human donor in good health. Recombination connected TRBV14 to TRBJ2-7; no D segment can be confidently identified. The sequenced DNA is TGTGCCAGCAGCCAGAGTAGACACGAGCAGTACTTC. This is translated as CASSQSRHEQYF.